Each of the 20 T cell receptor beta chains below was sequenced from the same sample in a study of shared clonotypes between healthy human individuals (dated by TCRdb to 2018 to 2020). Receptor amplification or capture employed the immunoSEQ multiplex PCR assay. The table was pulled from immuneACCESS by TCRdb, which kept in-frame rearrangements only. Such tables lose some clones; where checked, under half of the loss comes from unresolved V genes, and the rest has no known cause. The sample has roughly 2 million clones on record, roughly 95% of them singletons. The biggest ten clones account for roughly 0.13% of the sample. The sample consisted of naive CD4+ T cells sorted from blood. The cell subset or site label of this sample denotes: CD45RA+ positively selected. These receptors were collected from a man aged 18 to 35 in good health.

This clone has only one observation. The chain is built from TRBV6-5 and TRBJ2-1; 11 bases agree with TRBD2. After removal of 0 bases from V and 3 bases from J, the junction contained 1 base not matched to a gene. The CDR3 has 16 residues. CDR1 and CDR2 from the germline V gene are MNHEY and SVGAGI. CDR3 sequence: CASSYSGLADYNEQFF. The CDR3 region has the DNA TGTGCCAGCAGTTACTCGGGACTAGCGGACTACAATGAGCAGTTCTTC.

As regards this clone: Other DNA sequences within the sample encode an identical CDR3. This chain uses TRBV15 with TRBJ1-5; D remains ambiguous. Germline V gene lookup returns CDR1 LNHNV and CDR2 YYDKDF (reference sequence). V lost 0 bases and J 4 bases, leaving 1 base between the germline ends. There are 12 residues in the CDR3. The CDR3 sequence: CATSRDNQPQHF. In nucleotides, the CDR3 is TGTGCCACCAGCAGAGATAATCAGCCCCAGCATTTT.

The CDR3 loop reads CASSYPGGKTYEQYF. CDR3 sequence (DNA): TGTGCCAGCAGTTATCCGGGGGGCAAAACCTACGAGCAGTACTTC. This chain connects TRBV6-6 to TRBJ2-7; tentative D call: TRBD2 (7 bases). This CDR3 contains 15 residues. The V end was cut by 3 bases, the J end by 2 bases, with 14 bases between. Germline assignment: CDR1 MNHNY and CDR2 SVGAGI (reference sequence).

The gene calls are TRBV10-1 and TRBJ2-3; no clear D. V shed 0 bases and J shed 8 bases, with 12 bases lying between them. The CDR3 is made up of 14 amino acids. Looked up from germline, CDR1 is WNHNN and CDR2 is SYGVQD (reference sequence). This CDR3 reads CASSESDPGLTQYF. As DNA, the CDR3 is TGCGCCAGCAGTGAGTCAGACCCCGGCCTTACGCAGTATTTT.

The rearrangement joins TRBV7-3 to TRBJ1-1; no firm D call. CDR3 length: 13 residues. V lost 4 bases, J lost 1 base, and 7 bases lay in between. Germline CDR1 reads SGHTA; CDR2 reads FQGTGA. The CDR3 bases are TGTGCCAGCAGCTCGGACTGGAACACTGAAGCTTTCTTT. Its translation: CASSSDWNTEAFF.

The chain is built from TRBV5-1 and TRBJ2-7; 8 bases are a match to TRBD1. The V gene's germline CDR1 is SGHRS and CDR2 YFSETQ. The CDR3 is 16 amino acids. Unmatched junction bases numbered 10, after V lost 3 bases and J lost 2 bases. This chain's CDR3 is CASSYTLGTGTYEQYF. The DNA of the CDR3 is TGCGCCAGCAGCTATACCCTCGGGACAGGTACCTACGAGCAGTACTTC.

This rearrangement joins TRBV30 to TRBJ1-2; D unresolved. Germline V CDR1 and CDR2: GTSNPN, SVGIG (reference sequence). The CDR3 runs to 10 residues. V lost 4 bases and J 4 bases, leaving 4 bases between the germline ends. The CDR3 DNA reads TGTGCCTGGAAAGTCTATGGCTACACCTTC. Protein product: CAWKVYGYTF.

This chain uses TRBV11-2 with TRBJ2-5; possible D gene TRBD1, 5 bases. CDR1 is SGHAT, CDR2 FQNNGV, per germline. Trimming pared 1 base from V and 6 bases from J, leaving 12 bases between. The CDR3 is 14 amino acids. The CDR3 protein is CASSLGRASKTQYF. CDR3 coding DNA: TGTGCCAGCAGCTTAGGCAGGGCCTCAAAGACCCAGTACTTC.

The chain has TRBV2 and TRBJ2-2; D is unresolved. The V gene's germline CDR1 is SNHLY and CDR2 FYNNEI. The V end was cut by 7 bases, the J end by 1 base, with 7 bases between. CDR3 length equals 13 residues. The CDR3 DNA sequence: TGTGCCAGCAAGACAAGGAACACCGGGGAGCTGTTTTTT. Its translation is CASKTRNTGELFF.

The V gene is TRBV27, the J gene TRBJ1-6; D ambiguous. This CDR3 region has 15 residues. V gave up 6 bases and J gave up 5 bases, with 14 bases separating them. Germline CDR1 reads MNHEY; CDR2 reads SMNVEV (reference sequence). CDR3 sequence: CASSTLSAHNSPLHF. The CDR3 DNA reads TGTGCCAGCAGCACCCTCTCGGCACATAATTCACCCCTCCACTTT.

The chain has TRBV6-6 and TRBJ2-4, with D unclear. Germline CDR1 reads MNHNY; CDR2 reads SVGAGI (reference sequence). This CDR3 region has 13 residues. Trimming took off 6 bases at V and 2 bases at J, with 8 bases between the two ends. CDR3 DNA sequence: TGTGCCAGCAGAGGGTTAACCAAAAACATTCAGTACTTC. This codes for CASRGLTKNIQYF.

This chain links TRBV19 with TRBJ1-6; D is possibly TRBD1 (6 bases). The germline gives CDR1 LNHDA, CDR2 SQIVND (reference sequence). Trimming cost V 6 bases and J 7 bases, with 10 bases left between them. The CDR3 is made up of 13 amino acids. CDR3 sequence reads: CASSRDINSPLHF. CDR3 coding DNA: TGTGCCAGTAGCCGGGACATAAATTCACCCCTCCACTTT. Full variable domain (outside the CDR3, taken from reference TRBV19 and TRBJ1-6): DGGITQSPKYLFRKEGQNVTLSCEQNLNHDAMYWYRQDPGQGLRLIYYSQIVNDFQKGDIAEGYSVSREKKESFPLTVTSAQKNPTAFYLCASSRDINSPLHFGNGTRLTVT.

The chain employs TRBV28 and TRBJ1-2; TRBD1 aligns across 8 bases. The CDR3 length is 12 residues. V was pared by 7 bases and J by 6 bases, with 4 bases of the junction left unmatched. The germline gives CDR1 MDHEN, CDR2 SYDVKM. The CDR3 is CASTEQGDGYTF. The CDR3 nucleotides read TGTGCCAGCACAGAACAGGGGGATGGCTACACCTTC.

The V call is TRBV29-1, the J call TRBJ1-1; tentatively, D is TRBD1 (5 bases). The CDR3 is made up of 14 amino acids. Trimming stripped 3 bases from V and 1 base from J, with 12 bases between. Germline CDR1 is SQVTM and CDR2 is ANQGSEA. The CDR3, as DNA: TGCAGCGTTGATGCAGGGTCCCAGAACACTGAAGCTTTCTTT. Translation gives CSVDAGSQNTEAFF.

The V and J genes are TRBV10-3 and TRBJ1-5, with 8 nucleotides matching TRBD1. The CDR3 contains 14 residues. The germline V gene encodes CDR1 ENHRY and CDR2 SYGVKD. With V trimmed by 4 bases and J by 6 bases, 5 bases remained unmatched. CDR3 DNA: TGTGCCATCAGTGGGACAGGGCAGGGTCAGCCCCAGCATTTT. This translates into CAISGTGQGQPQHF.

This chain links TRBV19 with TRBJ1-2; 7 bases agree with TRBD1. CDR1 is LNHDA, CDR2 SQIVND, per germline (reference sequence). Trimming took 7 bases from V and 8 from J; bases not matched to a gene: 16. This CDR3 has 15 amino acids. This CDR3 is CASTDPGGGIRGYTF. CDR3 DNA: TGTGCCAGTACCGACCCAGGGGGGGGTATCCGAGGCTACACCTTC.

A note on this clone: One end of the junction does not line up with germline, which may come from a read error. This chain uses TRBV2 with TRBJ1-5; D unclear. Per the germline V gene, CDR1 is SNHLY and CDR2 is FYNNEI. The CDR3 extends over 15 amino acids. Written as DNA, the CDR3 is TGTGCTAGCAGTAGGTGGCAGAATAGCAATCAGCCCCAGCATTTT. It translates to CASSRWQNSNQPQHF.

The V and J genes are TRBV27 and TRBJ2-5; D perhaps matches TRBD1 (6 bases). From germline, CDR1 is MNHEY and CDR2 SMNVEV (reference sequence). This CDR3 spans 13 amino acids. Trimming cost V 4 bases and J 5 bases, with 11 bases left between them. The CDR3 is CASSSQGLETQYF. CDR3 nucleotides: TGTGCCAGCAGTTCACAGGGATTGGAGACCCAGTACTTC.

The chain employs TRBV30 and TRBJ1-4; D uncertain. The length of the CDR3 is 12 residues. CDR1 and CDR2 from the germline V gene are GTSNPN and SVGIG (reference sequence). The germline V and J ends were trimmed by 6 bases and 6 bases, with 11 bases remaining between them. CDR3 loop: CACGRPHEKLFF. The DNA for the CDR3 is TGTGCCTGTGGCAGACCCCATGAAAAACTGTTTTTT.

The CDR3 here is CASRPQGKGQETQYF. CDR3 sequence (DNA): TGTGCCAGCAGACCACAGGGAAAGGGGCAAGAGACCCAGTACTTC. The V gene is TRBV6-5, the J gene TRBJ2-5; the D gene is possibly TRBD1 (6 bases). The germline V gene has CDR1 MNHEY and CDR2 SVGAGI. CDR3 size: 15 residues. The V end was cut by 6 bases, the J end by 2 bases, with 16 bases between.